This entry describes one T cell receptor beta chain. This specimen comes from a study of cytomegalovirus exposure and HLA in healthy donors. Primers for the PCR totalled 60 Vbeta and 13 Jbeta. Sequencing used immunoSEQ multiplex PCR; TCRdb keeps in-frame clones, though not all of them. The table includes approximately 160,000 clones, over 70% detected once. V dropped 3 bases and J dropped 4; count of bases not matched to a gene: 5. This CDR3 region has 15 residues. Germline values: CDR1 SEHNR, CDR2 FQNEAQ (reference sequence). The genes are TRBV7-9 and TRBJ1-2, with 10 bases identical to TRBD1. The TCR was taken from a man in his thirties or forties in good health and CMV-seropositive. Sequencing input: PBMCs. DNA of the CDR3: TGTGCCAGCAGCTTCGGGACAGGGGACCCCTATGGCTACACCTTC. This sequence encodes CASSFGTGDPYGYTF. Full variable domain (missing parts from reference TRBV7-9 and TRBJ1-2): DTGVSQNPRHKITKRGQNVTFRCDPISEHNRLYWYRQTLGQGPEFLTYFQNEAQLEKSRLLSDRFSAERPKGSFSTLEIQRTEQGDSAMYLCASSFGTGDPYGYTFGSGTRLTVV.